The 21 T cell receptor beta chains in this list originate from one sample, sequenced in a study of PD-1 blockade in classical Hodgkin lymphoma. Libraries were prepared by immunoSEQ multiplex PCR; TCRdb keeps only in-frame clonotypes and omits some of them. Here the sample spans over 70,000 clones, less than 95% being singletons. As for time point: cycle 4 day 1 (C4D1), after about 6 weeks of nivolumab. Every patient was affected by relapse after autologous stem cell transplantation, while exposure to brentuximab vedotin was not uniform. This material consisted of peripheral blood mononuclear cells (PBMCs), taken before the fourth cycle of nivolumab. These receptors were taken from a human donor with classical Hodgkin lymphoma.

The CDR3 here is CASGLELEGNTIYF. The CDR3 DNA sequence: TGCGCCAGCGGGCTGGAGCTGGAGGGAAACACCATATATTTT. The V gene is TRBV5-1, the J gene TRBJ1-3; D gene unclear. CDR3 length equals 14 residues. In germline, CDR1 is SGHRS, CDR2 YFSETQ. V was pared by 7 bases and J by 4 bases, with 15 bases between.

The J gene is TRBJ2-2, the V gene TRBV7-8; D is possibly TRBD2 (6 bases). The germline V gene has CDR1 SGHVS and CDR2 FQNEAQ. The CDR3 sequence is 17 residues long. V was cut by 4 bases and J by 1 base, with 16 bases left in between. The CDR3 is CASSSRRGAGNTGELFF. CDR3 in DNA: TGTGCCAGCAGCTCGCGCCGTGGAGCGGGGAACACCGGGGAGCTGTTTTTT.

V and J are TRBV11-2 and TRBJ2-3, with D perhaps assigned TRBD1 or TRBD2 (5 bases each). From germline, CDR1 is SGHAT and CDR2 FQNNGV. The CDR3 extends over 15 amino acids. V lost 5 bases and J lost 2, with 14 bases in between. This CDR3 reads CASSHPGRNTDTQYF. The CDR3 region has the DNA TGTGCCAGCAGCCACCCGGGACGGAACACAGATACGCAGTATTTT. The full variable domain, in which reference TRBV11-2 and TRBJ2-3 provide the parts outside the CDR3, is EAGVAQSPRYKIIEKRQSVAFWCNPISGHATLYWYQQILGQGPKLLIQFQNNGVVDDSQLPKDRFSAERLKGVDSTLKIQPAKLEDSAVYLCASSHPGRNTDTQYFGPGTRLTVL.

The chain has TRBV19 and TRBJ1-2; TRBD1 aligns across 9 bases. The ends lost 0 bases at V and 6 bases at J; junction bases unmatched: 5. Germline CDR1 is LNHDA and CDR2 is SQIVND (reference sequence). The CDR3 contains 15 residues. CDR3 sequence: CASSIEGTGLHGYTF. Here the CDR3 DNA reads TGTGCCAGTAGTATAGAGGGGACAGGGCTCCATGGCTACACCTTC.

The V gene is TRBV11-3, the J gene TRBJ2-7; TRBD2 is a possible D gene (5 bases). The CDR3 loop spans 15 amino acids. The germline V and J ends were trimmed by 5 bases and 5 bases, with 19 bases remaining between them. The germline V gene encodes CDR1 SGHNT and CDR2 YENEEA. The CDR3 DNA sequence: TGTGCCAGCAGCCTAACCCCCCGGAGGACTGACGAGCAGTACTTC. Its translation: CASSLTPRRTDEQYF. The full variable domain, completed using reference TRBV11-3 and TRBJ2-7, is EAGVVQSPRYKIIEKKQPVAFWCNPISGHNTLYWYLQNLGQGPELLIRYENEEAVDDSQLPKDRFSAERLKGVDSTLKIQPAELGDSAVYLCASSLTPRRTDEQYFGPGTRLTVT.

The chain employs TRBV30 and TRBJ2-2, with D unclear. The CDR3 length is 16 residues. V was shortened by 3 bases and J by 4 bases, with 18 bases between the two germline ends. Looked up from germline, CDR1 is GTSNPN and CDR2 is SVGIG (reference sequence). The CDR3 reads CAWSAEERGSTGELFF. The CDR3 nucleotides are TGTGCCTGGAGCGCAGAGGAGCGTGGGTCCACCGGGGAGCTGTTTTTT.

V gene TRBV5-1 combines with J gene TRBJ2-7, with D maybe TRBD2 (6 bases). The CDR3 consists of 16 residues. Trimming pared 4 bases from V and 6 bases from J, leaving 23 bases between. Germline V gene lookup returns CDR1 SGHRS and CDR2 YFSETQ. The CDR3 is CASSPSGSRRGGEQYF. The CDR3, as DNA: TGCGCCAGCAGCCCATCAGGGAGTAGGCGGGGAGGCGAGCAGTACTTC.

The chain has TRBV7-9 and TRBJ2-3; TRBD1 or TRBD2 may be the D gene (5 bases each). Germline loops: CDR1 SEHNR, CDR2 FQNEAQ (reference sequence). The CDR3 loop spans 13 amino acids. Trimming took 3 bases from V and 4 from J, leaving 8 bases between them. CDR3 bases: TGTGCCAGCAGCTTTTTGGGACCAGATACGCAGTATTTT. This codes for CASSFLGPDTQYF.

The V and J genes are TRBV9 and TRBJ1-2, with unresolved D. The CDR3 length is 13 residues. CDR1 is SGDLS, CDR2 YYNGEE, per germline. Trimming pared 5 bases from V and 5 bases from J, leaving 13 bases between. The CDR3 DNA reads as TGTGCCAGCAGTCAAGGGCCGCTATATGGCTACACCTTC. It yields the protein CASSQGPLYGYTF. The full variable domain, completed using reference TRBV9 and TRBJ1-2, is DSGVTQTPKHLITATGQRVTLRCSPRSGDLSVYWYQQSLDQGLQFLIQYYNGEERAKGNILERFSAQQFPDLHSELNLSSLELGDSALYFCASSQGPLYGYTFGSGTRLTVV.

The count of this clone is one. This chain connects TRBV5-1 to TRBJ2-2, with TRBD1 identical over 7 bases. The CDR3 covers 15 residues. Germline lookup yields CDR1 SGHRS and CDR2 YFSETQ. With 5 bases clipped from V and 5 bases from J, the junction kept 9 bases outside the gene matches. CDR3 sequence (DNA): TGCGCCAGCAGATCCCCGGGACAGCTTACCGGGGAGCTGTTTTTT. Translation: CASRSPGQLTGELFF.

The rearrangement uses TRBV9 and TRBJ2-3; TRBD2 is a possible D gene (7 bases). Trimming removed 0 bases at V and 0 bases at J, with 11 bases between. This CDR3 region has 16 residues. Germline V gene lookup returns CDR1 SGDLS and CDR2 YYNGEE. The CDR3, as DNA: TGTGCCAGCAGCGTAGCCGCGGGGGCGAGCACAGATACGCAGTATTTT. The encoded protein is CASSVAAGASTDTQYF.

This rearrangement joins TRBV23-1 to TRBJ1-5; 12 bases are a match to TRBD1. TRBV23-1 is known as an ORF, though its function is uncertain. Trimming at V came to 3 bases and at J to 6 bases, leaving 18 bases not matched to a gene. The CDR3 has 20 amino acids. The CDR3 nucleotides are TGCGCCAGCAGTCAGCCAGATAAACCGGGACAGGGGGCGCGGGGTCAGCCCCAGCATTTT. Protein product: CASSQPDKPGQGARGQPQHF.

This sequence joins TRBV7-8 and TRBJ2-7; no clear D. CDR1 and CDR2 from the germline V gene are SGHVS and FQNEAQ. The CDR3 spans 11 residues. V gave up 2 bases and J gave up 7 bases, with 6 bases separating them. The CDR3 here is CASSLMREQYF. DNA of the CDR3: TGTGCCAGCAGCTTAATGCGAGAGCAGTACTTC.

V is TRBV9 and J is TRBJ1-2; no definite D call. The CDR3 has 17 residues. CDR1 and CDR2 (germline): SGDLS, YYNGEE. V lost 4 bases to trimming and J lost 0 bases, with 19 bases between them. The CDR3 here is CASSPRDPRPTNYGYTF. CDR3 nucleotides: TGTGCCAGCAGCCCGAGGGATCCAAGACCTACTAACTATGGCTACACCTTC. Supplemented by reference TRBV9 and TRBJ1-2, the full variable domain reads DSGVTQTPKHLITATGQRVTLRCSPRSGDLSVYWYQQSLDQGLQFLIQYYNGEERAKGNILERFSAQQFPDLHSELNLSSLELGDSALYFCASSPRDPRPTNYGYTFGSGTRLTVV.

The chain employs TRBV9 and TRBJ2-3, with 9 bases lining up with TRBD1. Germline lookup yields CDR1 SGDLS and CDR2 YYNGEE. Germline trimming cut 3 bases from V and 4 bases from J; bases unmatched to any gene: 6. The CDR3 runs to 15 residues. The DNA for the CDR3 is TGTGCCAGCAGCGACTGGGGACAGGGAGCAGATACGCAGTATTTT. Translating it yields CASSDWGQGADTQYF.

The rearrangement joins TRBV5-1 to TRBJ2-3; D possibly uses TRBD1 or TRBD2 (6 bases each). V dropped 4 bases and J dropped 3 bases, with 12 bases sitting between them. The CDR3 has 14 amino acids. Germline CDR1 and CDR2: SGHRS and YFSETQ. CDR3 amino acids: CASSPGARTDTQYF. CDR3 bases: TGCGCCAGCAGCCCGGGGGCAAGGACAGATACGCAGTATTTT.

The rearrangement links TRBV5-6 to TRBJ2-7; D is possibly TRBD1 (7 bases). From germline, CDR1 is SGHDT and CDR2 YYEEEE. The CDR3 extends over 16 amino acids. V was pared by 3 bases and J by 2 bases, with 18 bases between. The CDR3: CASSWGRDSIAYEQYF. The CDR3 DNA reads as TGTGCCAGCAGCTGGGGGCGGGACAGCATAGCCTACGAGCAGTACTTC.

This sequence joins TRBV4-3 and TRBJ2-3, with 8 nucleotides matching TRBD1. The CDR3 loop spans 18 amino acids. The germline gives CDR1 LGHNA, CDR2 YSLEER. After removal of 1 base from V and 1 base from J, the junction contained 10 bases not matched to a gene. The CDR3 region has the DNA TGCGCCAGCAGCCAAGGGGTCGACAGGGGCGCGGGCACAGATACGCAGTATTTT. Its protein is CASSQGVDRGAGTDTQYF.

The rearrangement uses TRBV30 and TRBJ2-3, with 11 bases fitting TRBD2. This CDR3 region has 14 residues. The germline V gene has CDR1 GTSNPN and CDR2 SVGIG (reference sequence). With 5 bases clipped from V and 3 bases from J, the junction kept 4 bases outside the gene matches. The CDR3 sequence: CAWGRLAGTDTQYF. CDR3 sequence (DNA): TGTGCCTGGGGACGACTAGCGGGGACAGATACGCAGTATTTT.

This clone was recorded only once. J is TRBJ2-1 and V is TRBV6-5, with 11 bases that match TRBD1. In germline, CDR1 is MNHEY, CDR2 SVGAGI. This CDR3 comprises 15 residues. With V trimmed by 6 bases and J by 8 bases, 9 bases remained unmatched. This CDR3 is CASRQQDRGLYEQFF. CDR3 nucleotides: TGTGCCAGCAGACAACAGGACAGGGGGCTATATGAGCAGTTCTTC.

This chain's CDR3 is CASSVGQGVNQPQHF. DNA of the CDR3: TGTGCCAGCAGCGTGGGACAGGGAGTAAATCAGCCCCAGCATTTT. The chain recombines TRBV9 with TRBJ1-5; 9 bases map to TRBD1. CDR1 is SGDLS and CDR2 is YYNGEE in the germline V gene. Losses at the gene ends were 2 bases for V and 4 bases for J; bases not matched to a gene: 4. This CDR3 is built from 15 residues.